The entry that follows covers one T cell receptor beta chain sequence. Its antigen is currently unknown. The data stem from a study of T cell repertoires in cytomegalovirus infection. About the research overall: Public TCR beta signatures provided an indication of both CMV infection and a matching HLA type.

Overall study results and limits: What dominated the ex vivo response were HLA-C-restricted CMV-specific TCR beta clonotypes.

Each CDR3 protein gets one entry after TCRdb re-called the reads with MiXCR. The table shows 200,000 to 250,000 distinct CDR3 sequences, with 12% occurring only once. The sequenced sample consisted of PBMCs. The TCR comes from a human donor in good health (CMV status not recorded). Some clones in this sample may be carry-over from other donors' samples.

CDR3 coding DNA: TGTGCCAGCAGCTGGGGACAGAGCACAGATACGCAGTATTTT. It is translated as CASSWGQSTDTQYF. V gene TRBV5-4 combines with J gene TRBJ2-3; 7 positions agree with TRBD1. The CDR3 consists of 14 residues. CDR1 is SGHNT, CDR2 YYREEE, per germline (reference sequence). J lost 0 bases, V lost 3 bases, and 1 base had no gene match.